The 30 T cell receptor beta chains below all came from one sample that was sequenced in a study of spatial heterogeneity in lung cancer. Study-level results: Counts of expanded alpha and beta TCRs within tumors tracked the tumor nonsynonymous mutation count.

Time point indicated: sample taken at primary tumor resection. One entry per CDR3 protein, called by TCRdb with MiXCR from the 5' RACE reads. The data show approximately 15,000 distinct CDR3 sequences, with 6.2% seen just once and around 7% held by the top ten. For these TCRs, the target antigens are not known. The starting material was lung tumor tissue, obtained at surgery. The origin of the receptors is a male donor with early-stage non-small cell lung cancer.

This clonotype was counted ten times or more. This beta chain slipped into a library made for alpha chains as a stray read, so its size is not meaningful. The chain has TRBV6-1 and TRBJ1-5, with unresolved D. CDR3 length: 17 residues. The V and J ends lost 2 bases and 2 bases respectively, with 16 bases between them. Germline CDR1 MNHNS, CDR2 SASEGT. The CDR3 here is CASSEWSTWEGNQPQHF. For the CDR3, the DNA is TGTGCCAGCAGTGAATGGTCTACTTGGGAAGGCAATCAGCCCCAGCATTTT.

This clonotype was detected ten times or more. This beta chain is an unintended read in a library built for alpha chains; its size means little. V is TRBV5-8 and J is TRBJ1-6, with 7 bases that match TRBD1. Trimming took 0 bases from V and 8 from J; bases not matched to a gene: 5. The CDR3 extends over 15 amino acids. CDR1 is SGHTS and CDR2 is YDEGEE in the germline V gene. CDR3 protein: CASSLEGQLYSPLHF. DNA of the CDR3: TGTGCCAGCAGCTTGGAGGGACAGTTGTATTCACCCCTCCACTTT.

This clonotype was recorded at least ten times. Since the library was made to target alpha chains, this beta chain is a stray read and its abundance is not meaningful. The chain uses TRBV28 and TRBJ1-2; D possibly corresponds to TRBD1 (6 bases). Looked up from germline, CDR1 is MDHEN and CDR2 is SYDVKM. The CDR3 sequence is 11 residues long. V dropped 8 bases and J dropped 4 bases, with 8 bases sitting between them. The CDR3 nucleotides read TGTGCCAGCTTCAGGGGCTATGGCTACACCTTC. It codes for CASFRGYGYTF.

The sample holds many counts of this clonotype. Since the library was made to target alpha chains, this beta chain is a stray read and its abundance is not meaningful. The chain recombines TRBV28 with TRBJ2-7; the D gene is possibly TRBD1 (6 bases). The V gene's germline CDR1 is MDHEN and CDR2 SYDVKM. With 4 bases removed from V and 9 bases from J, the gap between germline ends came to 19 bases. The CDR3 covers 14 residues. The DNA for the CDR3 is TGTGCCAGCAGTTCAGGACAGTCACGGATCGGGCAGTACTTC. Protein product: CASSSGQSRIGQYF.

This clonotype was picked up many times. This beta chain was picked up by a library intended for alpha chains and is off target, so its count carries little meaning. This chain links TRBV18 with TRBJ1-5; tentative D call: TRBD1 (6 bases). V lost 5 bases, J lost 5 bases, and 7 bases lay in between. The CDR3 totals 12 residues. From germline, CDR1 is KGHSH and CDR2 LQKENI. In DNA form, the CDR3 reads TGTGCCAGCTCAGCAGGGGATCAGCCCCAGCATTTT. This sequence encodes CASSAGDQPQHF.

This clonotype was counted ten times or more. With the library built for alpha chains, this beta chain is off target and its frequency is not meaningful. The chain combines TRBV5-1 with TRBJ1-1; D is undetermined. Germline V gene sequence: CDR1 SGHRS, CDR2 YFSETQ. V lost 0 bases to trimming and J lost 4 bases, with 4 bases between them. CDR3 size: 12 residues. For the CDR3, the DNA is TGCGCCAGCAGCTTGGTTCCCACTGAAGCTTTCTTT. Protein sequence: CASSLVPTEAFF.

This clonotype was seen at least ten times. A library prepared for alpha chains yielded this beta chain as an off-target read; its size is of little meaning. The chain is built from TRBV5-1 and TRBJ2-7; TRBD2 matches at 12 bases. CDR3 length: 15 amino acids. Germline lookup yields CDR1 SGHRS and CDR2 YFSETQ. Germline trimming cut 4 bases from V and 7 bases from J; bases unmatched to any gene: 9. The CDR3 DNA is TGCGCCAGCAGCACGATGACTAGCGGGAGCGATGAGCAGTACTTC. It specifies CASSTMTSGSDEQYF.

Comments on this clonotype: This beta chain lies outside the target of a library built for alpha chains; its clone size means little. This rearrangement joins TRBV20-1 to TRBJ2-2; D gene unclear. V gave up 4 bases and J gave up 3 bases, with 6 bases separating them. CDR3 length equals 12 residues. Germline V gives CDR1 DFQATT, CDR2 SNEGSKA (reference sequence). The CDR3 sequence is CSAITYTGELFF. Here the CDR3 DNA reads TGCAGTGCTATTACTTACACCGGGGAGCTGTTTTTT.

There are many counts of this clonotype. This beta chain is a stray read from a library made for alpha chains; its abundance is not meaningful. The chain combines TRBV20-1 with TRBJ2-7; D gene unclear. Germline V gene data show CDR1 as DFQATT and CDR2 as SNEGSKA (reference sequence). The V end was cut by 0 bases, the J end by 0 bases, with 12 bases between. The CDR3 is made up of 15 amino acids. In DNA form, the CDR3 reads TGCAGTGCTAGAGATTTCCGGACGGCCTCCTACGAGCAGTACTTC. Its translation: CSARDFRTASYEQYF.

This clonotype was recorded at least ten times. Because the library targeted alpha chains, this beta chain is an off-target read whose size means little. The rearrangement uses TRBV2 and TRBJ1-1; 7 positions agree with TRBD1. CDR1 is SNHLY and CDR2 is FYNNEI in the germline V gene. The CDR3 consists of 15 residues. J gave up 1 base and V 2 bases, and 4 bases lay outside the gene matches. The CDR3 region is CASSETGQPNTEAFF. The CDR3 region has the DNA TGTGCCAGCAGTGAAACGGGACAGCCGAACACTGAAGCTTTCTTT.

This clonotype was observed at least ten times. A library made for alpha chains picked up this beta chain off target, so its size means little. V gene TRBV4-3 combines with J gene TRBJ2-1, with 11 nucleotides matching TRBD2. J gave up 4 bases and V 4 bases, and 9 bases lay outside the gene matches. The CDR3 is made up of 17 amino acids. The V gene's germline CDR1 is LGHNA and CDR2 YSLEER. CDR3 bases: TGCGCCAGCAGCCCCCGGGCGGCTAGCGGGGGGTACAATGAGCAGTTCTTC. Protein product: CASSPRAASGGYNEQFF.

At least ten counts were recorded for this clonotype. A library prepared for alpha chains yielded this beta chain as an off-target read; its size is of little meaning. This sequence joins TRBV12-3 or TRBV12-4 and TRBJ2-1; D gene uncertain. Trimming left V 0 bases short and J 6 bases short, with 0 bases between. This CDR3 has 11 residues. The CDR3 sequence: CASSLANEQFF. The DNA for the CDR3 is TGTGCCAGCAGTTTAGCCAATGAGCAGTTCTTC.

This clonotype is judged medium-sized. Because the library targeted alpha chains, this beta chain is an off-target read whose size means little. This sequence joins TRBV19 and TRBJ2-2, with D possibly matching TRBD1 (6 bases). Germline values: CDR1 LNHDA, CDR2 SQIVND (reference sequence). The CDR3 is 16 residues long. V was shortened by 5 bases and J by 5 bases, with 18 bases between the two germline ends. CDR3: CASSRTGTLKTGELFF. DNA for the CDR3: TGTGCCAGTAGTCGTACCGGGACACTCAAGACCGGGGAGCTGTTTTTT.

Comment on this clonotype: This beta chain is an off-target read within a library intended for alpha chains, so its frequency means little. In DNA form, the CDR3 reads TGTGCCAGCAGCTTGGCCGGGACTAGCCAAGAGACCCAGTACTTC. Its protein product is CASSLAGTSQETQYF. V is TRBV5-5 and J is TRBJ2-5; 8 bases fit TRBD2. V gave up 0 bases and J gave up 1 base; unmatched junction bases: 2. The CDR3 totals 15 residues. Looked up from germline, CDR1 is SGHKS and CDR2 is YYEKEE (reference sequence).

Many counts were recorded for this clonotype. A library prepared for alpha chains yielded this beta chain as an off-target read; its size is of little meaning. The genes are TRBV7-8 and TRBJ2-3; the D is unclear. The CDR3 spans 14 residues. Germline CDR1 and CDR2: SGHVS and FQNEAQ. The V gene lost 5 bases and the J gene lost 2 bases, with 11 bases spanning the gap. In nucleotides, the CDR3 is TGTGCCAGCAGCACCCAGACGACCACAGATACGCAGTATTTT. It specifies CASSTQTTTDTQYF.

Ten or more counts support this clonotype. The library was designed around alpha chains, so this beta chain is a stray read whose abundance carries little weight. The chain has TRBV3-1 and TRBJ2-3; 8 bases align to TRBD2. The CDR3 spans 17 residues. The J segment lost 4 bases and the V segment lost 0 bases, leaving 9 bases of the junction unmatched. Germline CDR1 and CDR2: LGHDT and YNNKEL (reference sequence). CDR3: CASSQDWRGAGADTQYF. The CDR3 nucleotides are TGTGCCAGCAGCCAAGATTGGCGGGGGGCAGGGGCAGATACGCAGTATTTT.

At least ten counts were recorded for this clonotype. This beta chain appears as a stray read in a library generated for alpha chains; its size is not informative. The chain is built from TRBV3-1 and TRBJ1-1; D gene ambiguous. The V and J ends lost 0 bases and 6 bases respectively, with 8 bases between them. The CDR3 sequence is 13 residues long. From germline, CDR1 is LGHDT and CDR2 YNNKEL (reference sequence). CDR3 DNA: TGTGCCAGCAGCCAAGATCGGGCGGCTGAAGCTTTCTTT. This sequence encodes CASSQDRAAEAFF.

Many counts were recorded for this clonotype. The library was prepared for alpha chains; this beta chain is a stray read, so its frequency means little. The V call is TRBV12-3 or TRBV12-4, the J call TRBJ2-1, with TRBD2 matching 9 bases. J was trimmed by 5 bases and V by 7 bases; bases with no gene match: 9. This CDR3 has 15 amino acids. The CDR3 region is CASTLRSSGDNEQFF. The CDR3 DNA reads TGTGCCAGCACTCTAAGGTCTAGCGGGGACAATGAGCAGTTCTTC.

The sample holds many counts of this clonotype. With the library built for alpha chains, this beta chain is off target and its frequency is not meaningful. The V call is TRBV5-1, the J call TRBJ1-4, with TRBD1 as a possible D gene (5 bases). Deletions cut 6 bases from V and 2 bases from J, with 11 bases between. The CDR3 spans 14 residues. From germline, CDR1 is SGHRS and CDR2 YFSETQ. As DNA, the CDR3 is TGCGCCAGCACCCGAGACAGTACTAATGAAAAACTGTTTTTT. The encoded protein is CASTRDSTNEKLFF.

This clonotype has a count of ten or more. The germline gene is not matched at one end of the junction; a read error may be the cause. A library prepared for alpha chains yielded this beta chain as an off-target read; its size is of little meaning. The V and J genes are TRBV7-7 and TRBJ2-5; TRBD2 matches 9 bases. CDR3 size: 15 residues. The germline CDR1 and CDR2 sequences are SSHAT and FNYEAQ (reference sequence). Written as DNA, the CDR3 is TGTGCTAGCAGCCCTTGGACTAGCGCCCAAGAGACCCAGTACTTC. This encodes CASSPWTSAQETQYF.

This clonotype was picked up many times. This beta chain represents an off-target read in a library built for alpha chains; its size is of limited meaning. This chain joins TRBV9 and TRBJ1-2; TRBD1 matches at 8 bases. This CDR3 is 15 amino acids long. Germline V lookup: CDR1 SGDLS, CDR2 YYNGEE. V dropped 0 bases and J dropped 3; count of bases not matched to a gene: 4. The CDR3 loop reads CASSVGTGPHYGYTF. The CDR3 nucleotides read TGTGCCAGCAGCGTAGGGACAGGGCCGCACTATGGCTACACCTTC.

This clonotype was observed a handful of times. Because this beta chain is a stray read in a library intended to capture alpha chains, its abundance should not be given much weight. The V call is TRBV18, the J call TRBJ1-1, with D possibly matching TRBD1 (5 bases). The CDR3 length is 17 residues. Trimming removed 3 bases at V and 3 bases at J, with 20 bases between. Germline V gives CDR1 KGHSH, CDR2 LQKENI. In DNA form, the CDR3 reads TGTGCCAGCTCACCCTCCGGGGGATTGGGGGTTGACACTGAAGCTTTCTTT. Its protein is CASSPSGGLGVDTEAFF.

This clonotype was observed at least ten times. Because the library targeted alpha chains, this beta chain is an off-target read whose size means little. The J gene is TRBJ2-6, the V gene TRBV4-2, with D possibly being TRBD1 or TRBD2 (5 bases each). Germline V CDR1 and CDR2: LGHNA, YNFKEQ. Between the trimmed V and J ends, which lost 4 bases and 0 bases, there was a span of 10 bases. CDR3 length: 16 residues. The DNA for the CDR3 is TGTGCCAGCAGCCCCCAGGGAGTCTCTGGGGCCAACGTCCTGACTTTC. This encodes CASSPQGVSGANVLTF.

This clonotype was picked up many times. This beta chain was picked up by a library intended for alpha chains and is off target, so its count carries little meaning. The chain recombines TRBV4-2 with TRBJ1-6; a possible D gene is TRBD1 (6 bases). This CDR3 contains 17 residues. Trimming pared 0 bases from V and 6 bases from J, leaving 15 bases between. The V gene's germline CDR1 is LGHNA and CDR2 YNFKEQ. This CDR3 reads CASSQDRAGQTNSPLHF. The CDR3 nucleotides read TGTGCCAGCAGCCAAGATCGGGCGGGACAAACTAATTCACCCCTCCACTTT.

Turning to this clonotype: In a library made to pick up alpha chains, this beta chain is a stray read with a size that means little. This chain links TRBV30 with TRBJ2-7, with TRBD2 as a possible D gene (6 bases). CDR1 is GTSNPN and CDR2 is SVGIG in the germline V gene (reference sequence). The CDR3 length is 13 residues. Trimming stripped 0 bases from V and 2 bases from J, with 8 bases between. CDR3 protein: CAWSVAGPYEQYF. As DNA, the CDR3 is TGTGCCTGGAGTGTAGCGGGCCCCTACGAGCAGTACTTC.

This clonotype showed up many times. The size of this beta chain means little, since it is a stray read in a library made for alpha chains. The chain joins TRBV24-1 to TRBJ2-7; the D gene is possibly TRBD1 (5 bases). With 2 bases removed from V and 5 bases from J, the gap between germline ends came to 12 bases. CDR1 and CDR2 from the germline V gene are KGHDR and SFDVKD. CDR3 size: 14 residues. This chain's CDR3 is CATSDSPGPHEQYF. The CDR3 nucleotides read TGTGCCACCAGTGATTCCCCAGGGCCCCACGAGCAGTACTTC.

This clonotype was seen at least ten times. Since it is a stray read in a library aimed at alpha chains, this beta chain has a size that is not meaningful. This CDR3 reads CASSLHLGGVNTEAFF. The CDR3 nucleotides read TGTGCCAGCAGTTTACACCTGGGTGGCGTGAACACTGAAGCTTTCTTT. The chain is built from TRBV27 and TRBJ1-1; D unclear. With 2 bases removed from V and 0 bases from J, the gap between germline ends came to 13 bases. The CDR3 sequence is 16 residues long. Looked up from germline, CDR1 is MNHEY and CDR2 is SMNVEV (reference sequence).

The sample holds many counts of this clonotype. This beta chain was picked up by a library intended for alpha chains and is off target, so its count carries little meaning. J is TRBJ2-4 and V is TRBV7-9, with TRBD2 as a possible D gene (6 bases). Germline V gene sequence: CDR1 SEHNR, CDR2 FQNEAQ (reference sequence). The CDR3 covers 15 residues. Trimming pared 6 bases from V and 0 bases from J, leaving 12 bases between. The CDR3 bases are TGTGCCAGCAGTTCGACGGGAGTAGCCAAAAACATTCAGTACTTC. It yields the protein CASSSTGVAKNIQYF.

This clonotype was seen many times. Little can be read into the size of this beta chain, an off-target read in a library designed for alpha chains. This chain connects TRBV4-2 to TRBJ2-7; D remains unclear. The germline V and J ends were trimmed by 0 bases and 4 bases, with 13 bases remaining between them. Germline-derived CDR1 and CDR2 are LGHNA and YNFKEQ. There are 15 residues in the CDR3. CDR3 sequence: CASSQDGVEPYEQYF. In DNA, the CDR3 is TGTGCCAGCAGCCAAGATGGAGTGGAGCCGTACGAGCAGTACTTC.

In this sample, this clonotype turned up many times. This beta chain was picked up by a library intended for alpha chains and is off target, so its count carries little meaning. This chain connects TRBV2 to TRBJ2-2, with TRBD1 matching over 8 bases. CDR3 length: 16 amino acids. With 3 bases clipped from V and 0 bases from J, the junction kept 3 bases outside the gene matches. Germline CDR1 is SNHLY and CDR2 is FYNNEI. The CDR3 reads CASSEQGASNTGELFF. The CDR3 nucleotides read TGTGCCAGCAGTGAGCAGGGGGCGTCGAACACCGGGGAGCTGTTTTTT.